This TCR beta chain derives from a study of beta chain features in type 1 diabetes. This clone showed up just a few times. Its antigen is not known. This CDR3 comprises 14 residues. Germline CDR1 SGHNT, CDR2 YYREEE (reference sequence). J gave up 5 bases and V 4 bases, and 6 bases lay outside the gene matches. Study results and caveats: The cDNA sequencing approach could over-represent high-TCR-expressing cells.

What was sequenced were expressed TCRB transcripts, since all of the isolated RNA had been reverse transcribed. Naive, central memory and regulatory T cell samples averaged approximately 3.9 million immunoSEQ reads each. Clones were sequenced by immunoSEQ multiplex PCR, and TCRdb holds only the in-frame ones, with some missing. The sample shows about 360,000 clones, roughly 13% of them seen only once. The rearrangement joins TRBV5-4 to TRBJ2-3, with TRBD1 matching over 8 bases. Source material: naive CD4+ T cells from blood. The sequence was obtained from a young man in good health. CDR3 loop: CASSAGQGGDTQYF. The CDR3 region has the DNA TGTGCCAGCAGCGCCGGACAGGGCGGAGATACGCAGTATTTT.